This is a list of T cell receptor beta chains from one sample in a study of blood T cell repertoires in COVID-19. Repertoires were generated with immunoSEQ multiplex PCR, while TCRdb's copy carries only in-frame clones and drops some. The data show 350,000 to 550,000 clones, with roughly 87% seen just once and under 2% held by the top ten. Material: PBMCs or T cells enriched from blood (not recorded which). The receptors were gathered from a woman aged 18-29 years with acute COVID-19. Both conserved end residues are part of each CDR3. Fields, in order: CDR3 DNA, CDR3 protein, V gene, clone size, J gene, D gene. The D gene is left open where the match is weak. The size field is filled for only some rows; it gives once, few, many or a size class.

TGTGCCACCAGCAGCGGGGGGCTGCCTAATCAGCCCCAGCATTTT,CATSSGGLPNQPQHF,TRBV15,-,TRBJ1-5,-
TGCGCCAGCAGCTTGGAAGGGGATGGCTACACCTTC,CASSLEGDGYTF,TRBV5-1,-,TRBJ1-2,-
TGTGCCAGCAGCGTAGGGCCGGACAGATGGCAGCCCCAGCATTTT,CASSVGPDRWQPQHF,TRBV9,-,TRBJ1-5,-
TGTGCCAGCAGTCAAACGACAGGGTATAGCAATCAGCCCCAGCATTTT,CASSQTTGYSNQPQHF,TRBV27,-,TRBJ1-5,TRBD1
TGTGCCAGAAGAGGCGAATCGTCCTCCACTGAAGCTTTCTTT,CARRGESSSTEAFF,TRBV2,-,TRBJ1-1,-
TGTGCCAGCAGTTTCCGGGACAGCTCCTACGAGCAGTACTTC,CASSFRDSSYEQYF,TRBV28,-,TRBJ2-7,TRBD1
TGTGCCACCAGCAGAGATGAGGGGGTGAACACTGAAGCTTTCTTT,CATSRDEGVNTEAFF,TRBV15,once,TRBJ1-1,-
TGTGCCAGCAGCTCTAAGGGGACAGAACTCAATGAGCAGTTCTTC,CASSSKGTELNEQFF,TRBV7-9,-,TRBJ2-1,TRBD1
TGTGCCAGCAGTGTTGTTTTCGGTTTCCCAGGGATATTCACTGAAGCTTTCTTT,CASSVVFGFPGIFTEAFF,TRBV2,-,TRBJ1-1,-
TGTGCCAGTACACAGGGAGTCATACGGCCCCAGCATTTT,CASTQGVIRPQHF,TRBV19,-,TRBJ1-5,-
TGCGCCAGCAGTGGAGGCCACACTGAAGCTTTCTTT,CASSGGHTEAFF,TRBV10-2,few,TRBJ1-1,-
TGCAGCGTTGTTTCAAGACAGGGAGGCTACACCTTC,CSVVSRQGGYTF,TRBV29-1,-,TRBJ1-2,TRBD1
TGTGCCAGCTCCAGGGGGATCTCCTACGAGCAGTACTTC,CASSRGISYEQYF,TRBV5-6,-,TRBJ2-7,TRBD1
TGTGCCAGCAGTTTCCCTCGGGAGACCCAGTACTTC,CASSFPRETQYF,TRBV28,once,TRBJ2-5,-
TGTGCCATCAGCCAGTCATCTGGAAACACCATATATTTT,CAISQSSGNTIYF,TRBV10-3,-,TRBJ1-3,-
TGTGCCAGCAGTGAACAGGGGTCGTTTGTGGAGACCCAGTACTTC,CASSEQGSFVETQYF,TRBV6-1,-,TRBJ2-5,-
TGCGCCAGCAGCTTGGGCGAACGCGACGAGCAGTACTTC,CASSLGERDEQYF,TRBV5-1,-,TRBJ2-7,-
TGTGCCACCGGCCTGGACAGAAACACCGGGGAGCTGTTTTTT,CATGLDRNTGELFF,TRBV15,-,TRBJ2-2,-
TGCAGCGTTGATCCCCAGGGGGCGCGGAGTGGCTACACCTTC,CSVDPQGARSGYTF,TRBV29-1,few,TRBJ1-2,TRBD1
TGTGCCAGCAGCCTTACTAGCGGGGGGCCCACAGATACGCAGTATTTT,CASSLTSGGPTDTQYF,TRBV14,-,TRBJ2-3,TRBD2
TGCGCAAAGGACAGCGCCTACGAGCAGTACTTC,CAKDSAYEQYF,TRBV6-7,-,TRBJ2-7,-
TGTGCCAGCAGCCAAGAACTAGCGGGCTCCTACAATGAGCAGTTCTTC,CASSQELAGSYNEQFF,TRBV4-2,-,TRBJ2-1,TRBD2
TGTGCCAGCAGCTTGGCACTAACCTATGGCTACACCTTC,CASSLALTYGYTF,TRBV5-5,-,TRBJ1-2,-
TGTGCCACCAGCAGAGATCTGGGCAGCTCCTACGAGCAGTACTTC,CATSRDLGSSYEQYF,TRBV15,-,TRBJ2-7,-
TGTGCCAGCTCCCGGGACAGGGGGTTCGGAGCTTTCTTT,CASSRDRGFGAFF,TRBV3-1/TRBV3-2,once,TRBJ1-1,TRBD1
TGTGCCAGCAGCTCGGACAGCAACTCTGGAAACACCATATATTTT,CASSSDSNSGNTIYF,TRBV11-2,-,TRBJ1-3,-
TGCGCCGCATTATACAGGGTAGGAGATTACGAGCAGTACTTC,CAALYRVGDYEQYF,TRBV5-1,few,TRBJ2-7,-
TGTGCCAGTAGTATTAATTTACAGGGCTTGGCGCCGAAAAATCAGCCCCAGCATTTT,CASSINLQGLAPKNQPQHF,TRBV19,-,TRBJ1-5,-
TGCAGTGCTAGTTCGCTGACACTGTACGAGCAGTACTTC,CSASSLTLYEQYF,TRBV20-1,-,TRBJ2-7,-
TGTGCCTGGGTTTCGGGCACTGAAGCTTTCTTT,CAWVSGTEAFF,TRBV30,-,TRBJ1-1,-
TGTGCCAGGCAACTCGGGAGCAATCAGCCCCAGCATTTT,CARQLGSNQPQHF,TRBV27,-,TRBJ1-5,-
TGCAGCGTTGAAGCTCAGGGCTACCTTTTTGAGACCCAGTACTTC,CSVEAQGYLFETQYF,TRBV29-1,-,TRBJ2-5,-
TGTGCCAGCAGCCAAAAGGACAGGGGATCACCCCTCCACTTT,CASSQKDRGSPLHF,TRBV4-2,-,TRBJ1-6,TRBD1
TGCAGTGCTAGTGACGAGCCCTGGAACACTGAAGCTTTCTTT,CSASDEPWNTEAFF,TRBV20-1,-,TRBJ1-1,-
TGCGCCAGCAGTCCCGGGACTTGGACTGGGGCCAACGTCCTGACTTTC,CASSPGTWTGANVLTF,TRBV10-1,-,TRBJ2-6,-
TGTGCCAGCAGCTTAGGACCGGGGGAGCAGTACTTC,CASSLGPGEQYF,TRBV6-2/TRBV6-3,-,TRBJ2-7,-
TGTGCCAGCAGGTCCCAACAGGGGAAAAGAACTAATGAAAAACTGTTTTTT,CASRSQQGKRTNEKLFF,TRBV28,few,TRBJ1-4,TRBD1
TGTGCCAGCAGCGCGACAGGACAGGAGAATTCACCCCTCCACTTT,CASSATGQENSPLHF,TRBV9,few,TRBJ1-6,TRBD1
TGTGCCAGTGCCGGGACTAGCGGGAGGGCCGGTGTCGGGGAGCTGTTTTTT,CASAGTSGRAGVGELFF,TRBV19,-,TRBJ2-2,TRBD2
TGCGCCAGCAGCTTGGCGGGACAGACCACAGATACGCAGTATTTT,CASSLAGQTTDTQYF,TRBV5-1,-,TRBJ2-3,TRBD1
TGTGCCAGCAGCCCTCATAGGGGGGGGCAGTTCTTC,CASSPHRGGQFF,TRBV14,-,TRBJ2-1,-